One and the same sample provided the 15 T cell receptor beta chains below, sequenced in a study of vaccination and CD4 T cells after COVID-19. No antigens are known for them. The Oncomine TCR Beta short-read assay sequenced DNA from cultured CD4+ T cells. TCRdb passed the PCR reads through MiXCR, listing each CDR3 protein once. The sample comprises roughly 20,000 distinct CDR3 sequences, around 58% of which are singletons, and 7.5% to 9.5% rests with the top ten. The treatment was: roughly ten-day PBMC culture with coronavirus spike peptide pools or control peptides (ViraFEST assay). The sample consisted of CD4+ T cells from blood, cultured in vitro. Source of these receptors: a human donor who had recovered from COVID-19.

The chain recombines TRBV6-1 with TRBJ1-5, with 8 positions matching TRBD1. V lost 3 bases to trimming and J lost 3 bases; unmatched junction nucleotides: 7. CDR3 size: 16 residues. Germline V gives CDR1 MNHNS, CDR2 SASEGT. The DNA for the CDR3 is TGTGCCAGCAGTGACCGGGACAGGCGGAACAATCAGCCCCAGCATTTT. The encoded protein is CASSDRDRRNNQPQHF.

The chain couples TRBV27 to TRBJ1-2; maybe TRBD1 (5 bases). The CDR3 spans 14 residues. V gave up 6 bases and J gave up 7 bases, with 18 bases separating them. Per the germline V gene, CDR1 is MNHEY and CDR2 is SMNVEV (reference sequence). CDR3 in DNA: TGTGCCAGCAGCCTAGCTGAGGGGCTGGGTGGCTACACCTTC. It encodes CASSLAEGLGGYTF.

V and J are TRBV6-1 and TRBJ1-1, with D hard to call. This CDR3 is built from 14 residues. The V and J ends lost 5 bases and 4 bases respectively, with 14 bases between them. Germline loops: CDR1 MNHNS, CDR2 SASEGT. The CDR3 spells CASSLREVGTEAFF. CDR3 DNA: TGTGCCAGCAGTCTCCGGGAGGTCGGCACTGAAGCTTTCTTT.

The genes are TRBV28 and TRBJ1-2; D is uncertain. Germline loops: CDR1 MDHEN, CDR2 SYDVKM. The V end lost 6 bases, the J end lost 2 bases, and 10 bases lay between the germline ends. The CDR3 totals 13 residues. The DNA of the CDR3 is TGTGCCAGCAGGACCCCCACGAACTATGGCTACACCTTC. Translation gives CASRTPTNYGYTF.

The genes are TRBV6-1 and TRBJ1-1; 9 nucleotides agree with TRBD1. CDR1 is MNHNS, CDR2 SASEGT, per germline. This CDR3 contains 13 residues. After removal of 6 bases from V and 5 bases from J, the junction contained 4 bases not matched to a gene. The chain's CDR3 is CASRKTGGTEAFF. CDR3 nucleotides: TGTGCCAGCAGAAAGACAGGGGGGACTGAAGCTTTCTTT.

The rearrangement joins TRBV28 to TRBJ1-6; no firm D call. CDR3 size: 16 residues. The germline V and J ends were trimmed by 2 bases and 7 bases, with 15 bases remaining between them. Germline CDR1 and CDR2: MDHEN and SYDVKM. CDR3 in DNA: TGTGCCAGCAGTTTAGATTTGGTAGGGTTGAATTCACCCCTCCACTTT. It is translated as CASSLDLVGLNSPLHF.

The rearrangement uses TRBV7-2 and TRBJ1-3, with D perhaps matching TRBD1 (6 bases). The germline gives CDR1 SGHTA, CDR2 FQGNSA. The CDR3 covers 19 residues. V lost 2 bases and J 0 bases, leaving 20 bases between the germline ends. CDR3 amino acids: CASSLQAGEFQASGNTIYF. DNA of the CDR3: TGTGCCAGCAGCTTACAGGCAGGGGAATTTCAGGCCTCTGGAAACACCATATATTTT.

The chain recombines TRBV7-9 with TRBJ1-5; D perhaps matches TRBD1 (6 bases). This CDR3 is 14 amino acids long. CDR1 and CDR2 from the germline V gene are SEHNR and FQNEAQ (reference sequence). Between the trimmed V and J ends, which lost 2 bases and 7 bases, there was a span of 12 bases. The CDR3 sequence is CASSLRQGRQPQHF. The CDR3 nucleotides read TGTGCCAGCAGCTTACGGCAGGGGAGACAGCCCCAGCATTTT.

This chain connects TRBV6-2 or TRBV6-3 to TRBJ1-5; no firm D call. This CDR3 has 15 residues. Trimming cost V 3 bases and J 8 bases, with 17 bases left between them. Germline V CDR1 and CDR2: MNHEY, SVGEGT. This CDR3 reads CASSYRYNRDEPQHF. DNA for the CDR3: TGTGCCAGCAGTTATAGGTATAACCGGGATGAGCCCCAGCATTTT.

This clonotype was seen a handful of times. The chain has TRBV5-1 and TRBJ2-7; TRBD1 matches at 10 bases. CDR1 SGHRS and CDR2 YFSETQ come from the germline V gene. The J segment lost 3 bases and the V segment lost 4 bases, leaving 10 bases of the junction unmatched. The CDR3 spans 16 residues. The CDR3 loop reads CASSRTLGTGDYEQYF. For the CDR3, the DNA is TGCGCCAGCAGCAGGACCCTGGGGACAGGGGACTACGAGCAGTACTTC.

The rearrangement uses TRBV19 and TRBJ1-1; D unresolved. This CDR3 has 13 residues. Germline V lookup: CDR1 LNHDA, CDR2 SQIVND (reference sequence). Trimming took 6 bases from V and 3 from J, leaving 11 bases between them. CDR3 residues: CASSPGWDTEAFF. CDR3 DNA sequence: TGTGCCAGTAGCCCCGGGTGGGACACTGAAGCTTTCTTT.

The V and J genes are TRBV7-8 and TRBJ1-6, with TRBD1 as a possible D gene (5 bases). The germline CDR1 and CDR2 sequences are SGHVS and FQNEAQ. Deletions cut 0 bases from V and 5 bases from J, with 5 bases between. The CDR3 contains 14 residues. CDR3 region: CASSLAGDNSPLHF. The CDR3, as DNA: TGTGCCAGCAGCTTAGCGGGGGATAATTCACCCCTCCACTTT.

V is TRBV11-1 and J is TRBJ1-1; D perhaps matches TRBD1 (6 bases). Germline V gene sequence: CDR1 SGHAT, CDR2 FQDESV (reference sequence). The germline V and J ends were trimmed by 0 bases and 0 bases, with 11 bases remaining between them. There are 16 residues in the CDR3. CDR3 in DNA: TGTGCCAGCAGCTTAGCCAGGACAGCCATGAACACTGAAGCTTTCTTT. Amino acids: CASSLARTAMNTEAFF.

The CDR3 reads CSATDSFSGNTIYF. In DNA form, the CDR3 reads TGCAGTGCCACCGACAGCTTCTCTGGAAACACCATATATTTT. The J gene is TRBJ1-3, the V gene TRBV20-1; perhaps TRBD1 as D (5 bases). The germline gives CDR1 DFQATT, CDR2 SNEGSKA (reference sequence). V was cut by 6 bases and J by 0 bases, with 12 bases left in between. The CDR3 spans 14 residues.

The sample holds a few counts of this clonotype. The chain couples TRBV28 to TRBJ1-5, with TRBD1 matching 8 bases. The CDR3 extends over 14 amino acids. V shed 6 bases, J shed 7 bases, and the junction held 8 bases outside the gene matches. Germline values: CDR1 MDHEN, CDR2 SYDVKM. CDR3 DNA: TGTGCCAGCAGCTCTGGACAGGGTGGGCAGCCCCAGCATTTT. Protein sequence: CASSSGQGGQPQHF.